One sample yielded the 3 T cell receptor beta chains listed below, sequenced in a study of cytomegalovirus exposure and HLA in healthy donors. PCR involved 60 Vbeta and 13 Jbeta primers. Produced via immunoSEQ multiplex PCR; TCRdb's table is partial and in-frame only. Of about 140,000 clones in the sample, 82% were seen once. Sequenced material: PBMCs. All receptors come from a man aged 18 to 30 in good health and CMV-seropositive.

The genes are TRBV7-8 and TRBJ2-7; 8 nucleotides match TRBD2. The CDR3 consists of 13 residues. Germline lookup yields CDR1 SGHVS and CDR2 FQNEAQ. V gave up 4 bases and J gave up 4 bases; unmatched junction bases: 3. The CDR3 DNA reads TGTGCCAGCAGCTCGGGACTAGGGTACGAGCAGTACTTC. This gives the protein CASSSGLGYEQYF.

The V gene is TRBV9, the J gene TRBJ1-2, with TRBD1 matching 11 bases. This CDR3 is built from 15 residues. The germline CDR1 and CDR2 sequences are SGDLS and YYNGEE. V was clipped by 4 bases and J by 6 bases; unmatched bases: 8. CDR3 residues: CASSSRDRGTHGYTF. The CDR3 DNA reads as TGTGCCAGCAGCTCCCGGGACAGGGGGACCCATGGCTACACCTTC.

The chain links TRBV6-5 to TRBJ1-5; D is undetermined. Germline values: CDR1 MNHEY, CDR2 SVGAGI. There are 12 residues in the CDR3. V was cut by 5 bases and J by 4 bases, with 6 bases left in between. CDR3 loop: CASSPLNQPQHF. The CDR3 nucleotides read TGTGCCAGCAGTCCCCTTAATCAGCCCCAGCATTTT.